These T cell receptor beta chains were read from a single sample in a study of molecular identifiers for immune sequencing clone quantification. A single record per CDR3 protein comes from TCRdb applying MiXCR to the PCR reads. The repertoire has about 320,000 distinct CDR3 sequences, over 20% of them found once; the top ten carry about 0.81%. Sequencing used naive CD8+ T cells from blood, with Jurkat cell RNA spiked in. The receptor source for this set is a human donor in good health. Some libraries in this study had Jurkat cell RNA spiked in. Both conserved end residues are part of each CDR3. D genes are given only for firm matches. Clone size is not always given. Where it is, it says once, few, many or a class for expanded clones.

d_call	clone_size	v_call	cdr3_length	j_call	cdr3_aa	cdr3_nt
TRBD2	NA	TRBV6-5	17	TRBJ2-3	CASSPSARRLAGDTQYF	TGTGCCAGCAGTCCATCCGCCAGACGGCTAGCGGGAGATACGCAGTATTTT
NA	many	TRBV20-1	14	TRBJ2-2	CSARAPQFTGELFF	TGCAGTGCTAGAGCGCCACAATTTACCGGGGAGCTGTTTTTT
NA	NA	TRBV2	13	TRBJ1-2	CASVGQRDYGYTF	TGTGCCAGCGTCGGGCAGAGGGACTATGGCTACACCTTC
NA	many	TRBV23-1	16	TRBJ1-5	CASSQGPRGFDQPQHF	TGCGCCAGCAGTCAGGGCCCCCGGGGTTTTGATCAGCCCCAGCATTTT
TRBD1	few	TRBV6-5	15	TRBJ1-3	CASRETGGAGNTIYF	TGTGCCAGCAGAGAAACAGGGGGCGCTGGAAACACCATATATTTT
TRBD2	many	TRBV4-2	17	TRBJ2-3	CASSQVPSGSLADTQYF	TGTGCCAGCAGCCAAGTTCCTAGCGGGAGTTTGGCAGATACGCAGTATTTT
NA	NA	TRBV10-3	13	TRBJ1-1	CAISPQQGPEAFF	TGTGCCATCTCCCCCCAACAGGGACCTGAAGCTTTCTTT
NA	many	TRBV29-1	14	TRBJ2-5	CSVEPAGAGVTQYF	TGCAGCGTCGAGCCCGCGGGGGCTGGGGTGACCCAGTACTTC
TRBD2	NA	TRBV6-5	16	TRBJ2-7	CASSKHTSGRYYEQYF	TGTGCCAGCAGCAAACATACTAGCGGGCGCTACTACGAGCAGTACTTC
TRBD1	many	TRBV2	15	TRBJ1-1	CASSELTGLNPEAFF	TGTGCCAGCAGTGAATTGACAGGGTTGAACCCTGAAGCTTTCTTT
NA	NA	TRBV11-2	13	TRBJ1-1	CASSLDPQGMAFF	TGTGCCAGCAGCTTAGATCCTCAGGGGATGGCTTTCTTT
NA	many	TRBV6-5	14	TRBJ2-7	CASSYSSRSYEQYF	TGTGCCAGCAGTTACTCGAGCCGGAGCTACGAGCAGTACTTC
NA	NA	TRBV24-1	16	TRBJ2-1	CATSDPTGTSYDEQFF	TGTGCCACCAGTGATCCTACAGGGACTTCTTACGATGAGCAGTTCTTC
NA	NA	TRBV11-2	15	TRBJ2-7	CASSVYSGGRLEQYF	TGTGCCAGCAGCGTGTACAGTGGCGGACGGCTCGAGCAGTACTTC
NA	many	TRBV12-3/TRBV12-4	13	TRBJ2-7	CASRGPEAYEQYF	TGTGCCAGCCGCGGCCCGGAGGCCTACGAGCAGTACTTC
NA	few	TRBV20-1	16	TRBJ2-7	CSARDFVGDRPYEQYF	TGCAGTGCTAGAGATTTTGTTGGGGACCGTCCCTACGAGCAGTACTTC
NA	many	TRBV2	14	TRBJ1-5	CASSRGFGNQPQHF	TGTGCCAGCAGTCGAGGGTTTGGCAATCAGCCCCAGCATTTT
TRBD1	many	TRBV13	11	TRBJ2-3	CASSWGQVKDF	TGTGCCAGCAGCTGGGGACAGGTGAAGGATTTT
TRBD1	few	TRBV5-8	17	TRBJ1-2	CASNPRDRGKANYGYTF	TGTGCCAGCAATCCGCGGGACAGGGGAAAAGCTAACTATGGCTACACCTTC
NA	many	TRBV29-1	13	TRBJ1-3	CSVRTGAGNTIYF	TGCAGCGTTCGTACGGGGGCAGGAAACACCATATATTTT
TRBD2	many	TRBV29-1	17	TRBJ2-5	CSVEDSSSGRFFETQYF	TGCAGCGTTGAAGATAGTTCTAGCGGGAGATTTTTTGAGACCCAGTACTTC
TRBD2	many	TRBV9	17	TRBJ2-1	CASSSGKSGSLSIEQFF	TGTGCCAGCAGCTCCGGAAAGAGCGGGAGTCTGAGTATTGAGCAGTTCTTC
TRBD2	NA	TRBV19	16	TRBJ2-3	CASSILLAGAPDTQYF	TGTGCCAGTAGTATCCTCCTAGCGGGAGCCCCCGATACGCAGTATTTT
TRBD2	many	TRBV14	16	TRBJ2-3	CASSQEAGGRTDTQYF	TGTGCCAGCAGCCAGGAAGCGGGAGGGAGGACAGATACGCAGTATTTT
NA	many	TRBV9	14	TRBJ1-1	CASSSGDLNTEAFF	TGTGCCAGCAGCTCCGGAGACCTGAACACTGAAGCTTTCTTT
NA	few	TRBV24-1	15	TRBJ1-5	CATSEGVDSNQPQHF	TGTGCCACCAGTGAGGGGGTCGATAGCAATCAGCCCCAGCATTTT
NA	many	TRBV3-1	16	TRBJ1-1	CASSQVGRGLNTEAFF	TGTGCCAGCAGCCAAGTAGGCAGGGGATTGAACACTGAAGCTTTCTTT
NA	many	TRBV20-1	13	TRBJ1-1	CSVEGPSGTEAFF	TGCAGTGTAGAAGGACCGTCCGGCACTGAAGCTTTCTTT
TRBD1	many	TRBV19	14	TRBJ1-1	CASSTWTGYTEAFF	TGTGCCAGTAGTACGTGGACAGGCTACACTGAAGCTTTCTTT
TRBD2	many	TRBV7-8	19	TRBJ2-5	CASSLAVGSSGSYQETQYF	TGTGCCAGCAGCTTAGCTGTTGGGTCTAGCGGATCGTACCAAGAGACCCAGTACTTC
NA	NA	TRBV6-5	14	TRBJ2-5	CASGAQGPWKTQYF	TGTGCCAGCGGGGCCCAGGGGCCTTGGAAGACCCAGTACTTC
NA	many	TRBV4-3	15	TRBJ1-4	CASSQGGPTNEKLFF	TGCGCCAGCAGCCAGGGGGGGCCCACTAATGAAAAACTGTTTTTT
TRBD1	NA	TRBV10-3	16	TRBJ2-7	CAISESRDRPLYERYF	TGTGCCATCAGTGAGTCCCGGGACAGACCCCTCTACGAGCGGTACTTC
TRBD2	few	TRBV4-1	18	TRBJ2-3	CASSQAGTRFIRTDTQYF	TGCGCCAGCAGCCAGGCCGGGACTAGGTTTATCAGGACAGATACGCAGTATTTT
NA	many	TRBV24-1	15	TRBJ2-2	CATSDLSLNTGELFF	TGTGCCACCAGTGATTTATCTCTTAACACCGGGGAGCTGTTTTTT
NA	many	TRBV28	14	TRBJ1-1	CASRIGTPNTEAFF	TGTGCCAGCAGAATAGGGACTCCGAACACTGAAGCTTTCTTT
NA	NA	TRBV12-3/TRBV12-4	16	TRBJ2-3	CASSPTGGVLTDTQYF	TGTGCCAGCAGCCCGACAGGCGGGGTTCTAACAGATACGCAGTATTTT
TRBD1	many	TRBV4-3	15	TRBJ2-1	CASSADRGPYNEQFF	TGCGCCAGCAGCGCGGACAGGGGGCCCTACAATGAGCAGTTCTTC
NA	many	TRBV9	16	TRBJ2-2	CASSVISGSTTGELFF	TGTGCCAGCAGCGTAATCAGCGGCAGTACCACCGGGGAGCTGTTTTTT
NA	many	TRBV7-2	12	TRBJ2-1	CASSLVWIEQFF	TGTGCCAGCAGCTTAGTTTGGATTGAGCAGTTCTTC
NA	many	TRBV13	14	TRBJ2-7	CASSREGHFYEQYF	TGTGCCAGCAGCAGGGAGGGACACTTCTACGAGCAGTACTTC
NA	many	TRBV5-8	15	TRBJ2-7	CASSQDPNYSYEQYF	TGTGCCAGCAGCCAAGACCCAAACTACTCCTACGAGCAGTACTTC
NA	many	TRBV12-3/TRBV12-4	14	TRBJ2-3	CASSSRDGTDTQYF	TGTGCCAGCAGTAGCAGGGACGGCACAGATACGCAGTATTTT
TRBD1	many	TRBV12-3/TRBV12-4	14	TRBJ2-7	CASSPRDRSYEQYF	TGTGCCAGCAGTCCGCGGGACAGGTCCTACGAGCAGTACTTC
NA	few	TRBV24-1	17	TRBJ2-3	CATSDPGTQSGTDTQYF	TGTGCCACCAGTGATCCAGGGACTCAAAGCGGCACAGATACGCAGTATTTT
TRBD1	many	TRBV28	15	TRBJ1-5	CAIIPPDRGFQPQHF	TGTGCCATCATCCCCCCGGACAGGGGATTTCAGCCCCAGCATTTT
TRBD2	NA	TRBV7-2	17	TRBJ2-1	CASSLWSGSNSYNEQFF	TGTGCCAGCAGCTTATGGAGCGGGAGTAATTCCTACAATGAGCAGTTCTTC
NA	NA	TRBV2	17	TRBJ1-5	CASSSNSDRYSNQPQHF	TGTGCCAGCAGTTCGAACTCGGACAGATATAGCAATCAGCCCCAGCATTTT
TRBD1	few	TRBV30	14	TRBJ2-7	CAWSSGTGGYEQYF	TGTGCCTGGAGCTCCGGGACAGGGGGCTACGAGCAGTACTTC
NA	many	TRBV7-9	14	TRBJ2-6	CASGDMSGANVLTF	TGTGCCAGCGGAGACATGTCTGGGGCCAACGTCCTGACTTTC
NA	many	TRBV29-1	13	TRBJ2-2	CSVDGAVAGELFF	TGCAGCGTTGATGGGGCAGTAGCTGGGGAGCTGTTTTTT
NA	many	TRBV25-1	11	TRBJ2-7	CASHTGYEQYF	TGTGCCAGCCACACGGGCTACGAGCAGTACTTC
NA	many	TRBV7-2	13	TRBJ1-2	CASSLTGRFGYTF	TGTGCCAGCAGCCTTACGGGGCGGTTTGGCTACACCTTC
NA	NA	TRBV19	17	TRBJ2-6	CASSRDTIISGANVLTF	TGTGCCAGTAGCCGGGACACTATCATCTCTGGGGCCAACGTCCTGACTTTC
TRBD2	many	TRBV30	13	TRBJ2-7	CAWNYGGSYEQYF	TGTGCCTGGAACTACGGGGGGTCCTACGAGCAGTACTTC